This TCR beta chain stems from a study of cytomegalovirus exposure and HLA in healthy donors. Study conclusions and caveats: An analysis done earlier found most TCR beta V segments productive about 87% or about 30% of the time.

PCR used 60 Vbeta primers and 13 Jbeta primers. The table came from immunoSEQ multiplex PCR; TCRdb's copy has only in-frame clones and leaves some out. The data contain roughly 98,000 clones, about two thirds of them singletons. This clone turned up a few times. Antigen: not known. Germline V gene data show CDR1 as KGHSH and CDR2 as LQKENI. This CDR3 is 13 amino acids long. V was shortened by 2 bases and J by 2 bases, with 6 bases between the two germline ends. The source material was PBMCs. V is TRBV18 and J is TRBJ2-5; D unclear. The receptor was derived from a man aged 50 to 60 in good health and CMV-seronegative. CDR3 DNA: TGTGCCAGCTCACCAATTCATCAAGAGACCCAGTACTTC. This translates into CASSPIHQETQYF.